Listed here are 14 T cell receptor beta chains from one sample, sequenced in a study of shared clonotypes between healthy human individuals. Produced via immunoSEQ multiplex PCR; TCRdb's table is partial and in-frame only. The profile shows more than 550,000 clones, under 95% of them singletons. Positively selected for CCR7, the CD45RO-negative cells used as naive CD8 cells excluded terminally differentiated effector memory CD45RA+ cells. Sequencing was performed on naive CD8+ T cells sorted from blood. These receptors originate from a man between 25 and 39 years old in good health.

V and J are TRBV28 and TRBJ2-7, with D possibly matching TRBD1 (5 bases). Trimming stripped 6 bases from V and 4 bases from J, with 19 bases between. The CDR3 has 15 residues. The germline CDR1 and CDR2 sequences are MDHEN and SYDVKM. CDR3 nucleotide sequence: TGTGCCAGCAGCCCTTTAGGGGATCCGGGTTACGAGCAGTACTTC. Encoded protein: CASSPLGDPGYEQYF.

The rearrangement joins TRBV7-9 to TRBJ1-1; D ambiguous. V was shortened by 5 bases and J by 4 bases, with 11 bases between the two germline ends. CDR1 and CDR2 from the germline V gene are SEHNR and FQNEAQ (reference sequence). The CDR3 sequence is 13 residues long. CDR3 protein: CASSAEGLTEAFF. CDR3 nucleotides: TGTGCCAGCAGCGCGGAAGGGCTCACTGAAGCTTTCTTT.

On this clone: Relative to the germline gene, one junction end is altered; a read error may explain this. This chain uses TRBV28 with TRBJ1-5, with 7 bases fitting TRBD1. The germline V gene encodes CDR1 MDHEN and CDR2 SYDVKM. The CDR3 consists of 14 residues. This chain's CDR3 is CASSEGGGKQPQHF. CDR3 coding DNA: TGTGCCAGCAGTGAGGGAGGGGGCAAGCAGCCCCAGCATTTT.

Regarding this clone: Distinct nucleotide sequences in the sample also encode this CDR3. This rearrangement joins TRBV7-9 to TRBJ1-5; the D is unclear. The ends were cut back, 3 bases at V and 5 bases at J, with 5 bases in the middle. CDR1 is SEHNR, CDR2 FQNEAQ, per germline (reference sequence). The CDR3 covers 12 residues. The CDR3, as DNA: TGTGCCAGCAGCTTGGGTGATCAGCCCCAGCATTTT. Translation: CASSLGDQPQHF.

CDR3 sequence (DNA): TGTGCCAGCAGCGGTTACCGGGACAGGAGTAGTAATGAGCAGTTCTTC. Translating gives CASSGYRDRSSNEQFF. The V call is TRBV2, the J call TRBJ2-1; TRBD1 agrees at 8 bases. The CDR3 covers 16 residues. Germline V lookup: CDR1 SNHLY, CDR2 FYNNEI. With V trimmed by 6 bases and J by 7 bases, 14 bases remained unmatched. Full variable domain (outside the CDR3, taken from reference TRBV2 and TRBJ2-1): EPEVTQTPSHQVTQMGQEVILRCVPISNHLYFYWYRQILGQKVEFLVSFYNNEISEKSEIFDDQFSVERPDGSNFTLKIRSTKLEDSAMYFCASSGYRDRSSNEQFFGPGTRLTVL.

The chain links TRBV10-3 to TRBJ1-5, with D tentatively TRBD1 (6 bases). V lost 4 bases and J 9 bases, leaving 22 bases between the germline ends. The CDR3 extends over 16 amino acids. The V gene's germline CDR1 is ENHRY and CDR2 SYGVKD. The CDR3 loop reads CAISAGGGGQRLPQHF. DNA for the CDR3: TGTGCCATCAGTGCCGGGGGGGGCGGCCAACGGTTGCCCCAGCATTTT.

For this clone: The sample has other DNA sequences that encode this CDR3 too. This chain uses TRBV7-9 with TRBJ2-7, with 7 bases matching TRBD2. The CDR3 contains 12 residues. Germline values: CDR1 SEHNR, CDR2 FQNEAQ (reference sequence). The J segment lost 4 bases and the V segment lost 5 bases, leaving 2 bases of the junction unmatched. The CDR3 DNA follows: TGTGCCAGCAGCCCGGGGGGTTACGAGCAGTACTTC. Amino acids: CASSPGGYEQYF.

V and J are TRBV7-9 and TRBJ2-7; possible D gene TRBD1, 6 bases. Trimming stripped 7 bases from V and 4 bases from J, with 20 bases between. Germline-derived CDR1 and CDR2 are SEHNR and FQNEAQ (reference sequence). The CDR3 has 15 residues. CDR3 sequence (DNA): TGTGCCAGCACCATAGACAGGAATGGAAAATACGAGCAGTACTTC. Amino acids: CASTIDRNGKYEQYF.

The chain has TRBV7-9 and TRBJ1-2, with D possibly matching TRBD1 (5 bases). The CDR3 is made up of 18 amino acids. CDR1 is SEHNR and CDR2 is FQNEAQ in the germline V gene (reference sequence). The V and J ends lost 5 bases and 0 bases respectively, with 22 bases between them. CDR3 nucleotide sequence: TGTGCCAGCAGCCCCACGCCAGGGTCGCTCAATTCTAACTATGGCTACACCTTC. This gives the protein CASSPTPGSLNSNYGYTF. Complete variable domain (other parts from reference TRBV7-9 and TRBJ1-2): DTGVSQNPRHKITKRGQNVTFRCDPISEHNRLYWYRQTLGQGPEFLTYFQNEAQLEKSRLLSDRFSAERPKGSFSTLEIQRTEQGDSAMYLCASSPTPGSLNSNYGYTFGSGTRLTVV.

This clone was seen only once. The gene calls are TRBV10-3 and TRBJ2-3; no clear D. The germline gives CDR1 ENHRY, CDR2 SYGVKD. The CDR3 length is 12 residues. Trimming removed 8 bases at V and 5 bases at J, with 11 bases between. The CDR3 reads CAIGFRGDTQYF. CDR3 nucleotide sequence: TGTGCCATCGGATTTCGTGGAGATACGCAGTATTTT.

The chain recombines TRBV4-2 with TRBJ2-3; D call uncertain. The CDR3 is 17 amino acids. CDR1 is LGHNA and CDR2 is YNFKEQ in the germline V gene. V lost 0 bases and J lost 0, with 13 bases in between. Written as DNA, the CDR3 is TGTGCCAGCAGCCAAGATCCCCCCGGCAGTAGCACAGATACGCAGTATTTT. Protein: CASSQDPPGSSTDTQYF.

This clone was counted many times. The V and J genes are TRBV27 and TRBJ2-2; 9 positions agree with TRBD2. Germline V CDR1 and CDR2: MNHEY, SMNVEV (reference sequence). The CDR3 runs 14 residues. J gave up 7 bases and V 3 bases, and 3 bases lay outside the gene matches. In DNA, the CDR3 is TGTGCCAGCAGTTTGGGACTAGCTGTCGGGGAGCTGTTTTTT. It is translated as CASSLGLAVGELFF.

V gene TRBV7-8 combines with J gene TRBJ1-2; D ambiguous. CDR3 size: 16 residues. The germline gives CDR1 SGHVS, CDR2 FQNEAQ. Between the trimmed V and J ends, which lost 5 bases and 4 bases, there was a span of 20 bases. The DNA of the CDR3 is TGTGCCAGCAGCAAGCGCCCTACCCGAAAGACCTATGGCTACACCTTC. The encoded protein is CASSKRPTRKTYGYTF.

V usage is TRBV7-9 and J usage is TRBJ1-4; 7 bases line up with TRBD1. Per germline, CDR1 SEHNR and CDR2 FQNEAQ (reference sequence). The CDR3 has 14 amino acids. V shed 2 bases, J shed 8 bases, and the junction held 5 bases outside the gene matches. In DNA form, the CDR3 reads TGTGCCAGCAGCTTAATAGGGACAGAAGAAAAACTGTTTTTT. Translating it yields CASSLIGTEEKLFF.